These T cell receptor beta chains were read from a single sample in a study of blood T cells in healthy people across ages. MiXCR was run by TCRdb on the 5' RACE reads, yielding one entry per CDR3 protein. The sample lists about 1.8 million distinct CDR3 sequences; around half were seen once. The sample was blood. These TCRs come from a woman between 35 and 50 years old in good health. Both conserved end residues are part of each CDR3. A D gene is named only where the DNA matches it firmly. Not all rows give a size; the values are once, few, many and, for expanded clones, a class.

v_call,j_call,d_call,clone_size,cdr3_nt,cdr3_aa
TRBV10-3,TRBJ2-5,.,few,TGTGCCATCAGTGACAATGGAGGGGGAGAGACCCAGTACTTC,CAISDNGGGETQYF
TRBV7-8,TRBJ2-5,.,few,TGTGCCAGCAAACCCCCGGGGAGTGGGTCAGGGACCCAGTACTTC,CASKPPGSGSGTQYF
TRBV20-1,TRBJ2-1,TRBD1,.,TGCAGTGCCGTCCCGGACAGGGGTAATGAGCAGTTCTTC,CSAVPDRGNEQFF
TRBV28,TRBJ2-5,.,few,TGTGCCGGCGCACGGGACTTCCAAGAGACCCAGTACTTC,CAGARDFQETQYF
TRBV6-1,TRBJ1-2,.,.,TGTGCCAGCAGTGAGTTGGGAATGGCATATGGCTACACCTTC,CASSELGMAYGYTF
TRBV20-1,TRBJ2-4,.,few,TGCAGTGCTCCCACGAGGGGGGCTGGCGGTAACATTCAGTACTTC,CSAPTRGAGGNIQYF
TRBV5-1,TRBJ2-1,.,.,TGCGCCAGCAGCTTGGATGGGGATCCCTACAATGAGCAGTTCTTC,CASSLDGDPYNEQFF
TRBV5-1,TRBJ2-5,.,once,TGCGCCAGCAGCTTGGGAGGAGACCCTGGCGGGACCCAGTACTTC,CASSLGGDPGGTQYF
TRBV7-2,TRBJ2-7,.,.,TGTGCCAGCAGCCACCTCCCGCCCTACGAGCAGTACTTC,CASSHLPPYEQYF
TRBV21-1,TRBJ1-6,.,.,TGTGCCAGCAGCCCTGGGGCCAGGGGGTCTAATTCACCCCTCCACTTT,CASSPGARGSNSPLHF
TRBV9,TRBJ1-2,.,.,TGTGCCAGCACCCCGCGTGCAGGGAACAACTATGGCTACACCTTC,CASTPRAGNNYGYTF
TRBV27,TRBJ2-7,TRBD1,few,TGTGCCAGCAGATGGACAGGGAGGTCCGTCGAGCAGTACTTC,CASRWTGRSVEQYF
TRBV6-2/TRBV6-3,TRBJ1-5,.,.,TGTGCCAGCAGTTACGACCAGGGGAATCAGCCCCAGCATTTT,CASSYDQGNQPQHF
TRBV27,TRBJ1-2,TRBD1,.,TGTGCCAGCCAATCTCGGACAGGCCCCTTTAACTATGGCTACACCTTC,CASQSRTGPFNYGYTF
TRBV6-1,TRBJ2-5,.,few,TGTGCCAGCAACCCGTACGGAAAAACGAGGGCCCAGTACTTC,CASNPYGKTRAQYF
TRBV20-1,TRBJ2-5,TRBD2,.,TGCAGTGCTCAGGAGGGACTAGCGGGGGGACAAGAGACCCAGTACTTC,CSAQEGLAGGQETQYF
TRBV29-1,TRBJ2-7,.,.,TGCAGCGTTGTTGTTGGAGGAGGGATGAGCTCCTACGAGCAGTACTTC,CSVVVGGGMSSYEQYF
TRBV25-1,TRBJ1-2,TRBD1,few,TGTGCCAGCAGTGGACAACAACAGGGGGCCTATGGCTACACCTTC,CASSGQQQGAYGYTF
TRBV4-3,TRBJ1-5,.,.,TGCGCCAGCAGCCAAGATTTCAGATCAGGCAATCAGCCCCAGCATTTT,CASSQDFRSGNQPQHF
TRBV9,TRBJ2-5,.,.,TGTGCCAGCAGCGCCGACACAGGGCAAGAGACCCAGTACTTC,CASSADTGQETQYF
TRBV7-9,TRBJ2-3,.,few,TGTGCCAGCAGGGCGCTAAAAAGTACCCCAGATACGCAGTATTTT,CASRALKSTPDTQYF
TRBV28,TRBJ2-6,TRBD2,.,TGTGCCACCATCCCCTCGGCTAGCGGGGGTAGCTCTGGGGCCAACGTCCTGACTTTC,CATIPSASGGSSGANVLTF
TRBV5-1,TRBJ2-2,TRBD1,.,TGTGCCAGCAGCCTGGACAGGGGGCGCGGGGAGCTGTTTTTT,CASSLDRGRGELFF
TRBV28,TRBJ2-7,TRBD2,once,TGTGCCAGCCGGGGGGGGGTTGTCGAGCAGTACTTC,CASRGGVVEQYF
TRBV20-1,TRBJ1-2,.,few,TGCAGTGCTAGTGAGGGACCCGCCTATGGCTACACCTTC,CSASEGPAYGYTF
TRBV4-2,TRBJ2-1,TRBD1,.,TGTGCCAGCAGCCAAGATCTGTTAGGGACAGTCCTCGACAATGAGCAGTTCTTC,CASSQDLLGTVLDNEQFF
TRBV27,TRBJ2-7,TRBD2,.,TGTGCCAGCAGTCCCCCTACTATTCAAGCGGGGGTCTCTCGGGACGAGCAGTACTTC,CASSPPTIQAGVSRDEQYF
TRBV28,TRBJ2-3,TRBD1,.,TGTGCCAGCTTACCGGGACAGGGGGTTCGCAAGCAGTATTTT,CASLPGQGVRKQYF
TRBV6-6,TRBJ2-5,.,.,TGTGCCAGCAGTTACTTTAAACAGGATCTGTTCGGGCAGTACTTC,CASSYFKQDLFGQYF
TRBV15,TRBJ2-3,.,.,TGTGCCACCAGCAGACCCCCGGGGAGTACAGATACGCAGTATTTT,CATSRPPGSTDTQYF
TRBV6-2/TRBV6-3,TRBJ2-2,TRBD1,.,TGTGCCAGCAGTTACCCGCACAGGGGCTCGAACACCGGGGAGCTGTTTTTT,CASSYPHRGSNTGELFF
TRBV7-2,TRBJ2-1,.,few,TGTGCCAGCAGCTTAGTAGGAAGGGCCTACAATGAGCAGTTCTTC,CASSLVGRAYNEQFF
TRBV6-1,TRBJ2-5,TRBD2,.,TGTGCCAGCCGGACTAGCTTCTTGTCGACCCAGTACTTC,CASRTSFLSTQYF
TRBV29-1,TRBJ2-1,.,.,TGCAGCGTTGCTCGGCGGGGGCTTTACAATGAGCAGTTCTTC,CSVARRGLYNEQFF